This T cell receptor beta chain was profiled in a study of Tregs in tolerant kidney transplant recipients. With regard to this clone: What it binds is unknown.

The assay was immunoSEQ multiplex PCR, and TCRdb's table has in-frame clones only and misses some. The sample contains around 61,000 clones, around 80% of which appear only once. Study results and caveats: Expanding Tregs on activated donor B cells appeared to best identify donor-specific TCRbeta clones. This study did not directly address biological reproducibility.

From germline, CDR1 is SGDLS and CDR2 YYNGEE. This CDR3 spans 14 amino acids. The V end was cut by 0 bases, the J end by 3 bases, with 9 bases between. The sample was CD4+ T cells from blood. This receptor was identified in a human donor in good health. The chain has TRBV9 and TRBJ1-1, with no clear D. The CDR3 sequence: CASSVDLGYTEAFF. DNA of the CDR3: TGTGCCAGCAGCGTAGATTTGGGGTACACTGAAGCTTTCTTT.